A single T cell receptor (beta chain) is shown here with its context. The library targeted TCRbeta and was prepared with unique molecular identifiers. MiXCR, run by TCRdb on the PCR reads, gives a single entry per CDR3 protein. Of 400,000 to 500,000 distinct CDR3 sequences listed, roughly a tenth are singletons. Germline lookup yields CDR1 SGHRS and CDR2 YFSETQ. V lost 3 bases and J lost 3; bases outside the gene matches: 8. This CDR3 has 15 amino acids. This sample stems from a study of T-cell reconstitution after alpha-beta-depleted transplantation in children. This receptor was taken from a human donor who donated a stem cell graft to a child with acute myeloid leukemia. This chain joins TRBV5-1 and TRBJ1-2, with TRBD1 matching 7 bases. The input for sequencing was PBMCs from the stem cell graft donor, taken from the stem cell graft. CDR3 sequence (DNA): TGCGCCAGCAGCTCCGCCGACAGGGACGACTATGGCTACACCTTC. This sequence encodes CASSSADRDDYGYTF. The complete variable domain, with remaining parts taken from reference TRBV5-1 and TRBJ1-2, reads KAGVTQTPRYLIKTRGQQVTLSCSPISGHRSVSWYQQTPGQGLQFLFEYFSETQRNKGNFPGRFSGRQFSNSRSEMNVSTLELGDSALYLCASSSADRDDYGYTFGSGTRLTVV.